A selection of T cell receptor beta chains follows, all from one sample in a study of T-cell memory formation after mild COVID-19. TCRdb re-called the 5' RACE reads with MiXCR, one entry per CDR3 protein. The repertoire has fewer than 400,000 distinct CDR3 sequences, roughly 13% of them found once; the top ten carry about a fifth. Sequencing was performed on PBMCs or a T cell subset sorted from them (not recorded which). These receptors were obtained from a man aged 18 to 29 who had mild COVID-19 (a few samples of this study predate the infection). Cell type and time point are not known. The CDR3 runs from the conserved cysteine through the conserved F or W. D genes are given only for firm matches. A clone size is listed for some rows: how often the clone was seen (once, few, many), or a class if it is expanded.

CDR3 DNA: TGCAGTGCTCCAGAGACAGGGGGCCCAGATACGCAGTATTTT
CDR3 protein: CSAPETGGPDTQYF
J gene: TRBJ2-3
clone size: .
D gene: TRBD1
V gene: TRBV20-1

CDR3 DNA: TGTGCCAGCAGCTTAAGGGCGAAGGACGGCTACTACGAGCAGTACTTC
CDR3 protein: CASSLRAKDGYYEQYF
J gene: TRBJ2-7
clone size: .
D gene: .
V gene: TRBV7-8

CDR3 DNA: TGTGCCAGCAGCCGGCAGGGGAGGGTGGCTTTCTTT
CDR3 protein: CASSRQGRVAFF
J gene: TRBJ1-1
clone size: many
D gene: .
V gene: TRBV7-9

CDR3 DNA: TGTGCCAGCAGGACCGGGACGACATCGGGCAATCAGCCCCAGCATTTT
CDR3 protein: CASRTGTTSGNQPQHF
J gene: TRBJ1-5
clone size: few
D gene: .
V gene: TRBV12-3/TRBV12-4

CDR3 DNA: TGTGCCAGCAGCTCGTACAGGGGAGAAACAGATACGCAGTATTTT
CDR3 protein: CASSSYRGETDTQYF
J gene: TRBJ2-3
clone size: many
D gene: TRBD1
V gene: TRBV9

CDR3 DNA: TGCAGCGTCACCTTAGGACGGGGGGTTTATGGCTACACCTTC
CDR3 protein: CSVTLGRGVYGYTF
J gene: TRBJ1-2
clone size: few
D gene: .
V gene: TRBV29-1

CDR3 DNA: TGCAGTGCTGGACTAGCGGGGGGTACCCCAGATACGCAGTATTTT
CDR3 protein: CSAGLAGGTPDTQYF
J gene: TRBJ2-3
clone size: few
D gene: TRBD2
V gene: TRBV20-1

CDR3 DNA: TGTGCCAGCAGCCCGGACACCTACTATGGCTACACCTTC
CDR3 protein: CASSPDTYYGYTF
J gene: TRBJ1-2
clone size: .
D gene: .
V gene: TRBV3-1

CDR3 DNA: TGTGCCAGCAGTTACTCGATGACAGCCATGAACACTGAAGCTTTCTTT
CDR3 protein: CASSYSMTAMNTEAFF
J gene: TRBJ1-1
clone size: .
D gene: .
V gene: TRBV6-5

CDR3 DNA: TGTGCCAGCAGCTGGGGTGGATCCAATCAGCCCCAGCATTTT
CDR3 protein: CASSWGGSNQPQHF
J gene: TRBJ1-5
clone size: few
D gene: .
V gene: TRBV6-5

CDR3 DNA: TGTGCCAGCAGCATCCGGACGGGAGAAACCCTCTCTGGGGCCAACGTCCTGACTTTC
CDR3 protein: CASSIRTGETLSGANVLTF
J gene: TRBJ2-6
clone size: .
D gene: .
V gene: TRBV7-9

CDR3 DNA: TGTGCCAGCAGCCGGTCGGACAGGGGATTTGATACGCAGTATTTT
CDR3 protein: CASSRSDRGFDTQYF
J gene: TRBJ2-3
clone size: many
D gene: TRBD1
V gene: TRBV7-8

CDR3 DNA: TGCGCCAGTAGGGGGACTTCCTCCTACAATGAGCAGTTCTTC
CDR3 protein: CASRGTSSYNEQFF
J gene: TRBJ2-1
clone size: few
D gene: .
V gene: TRBV5-1

CDR3 DNA: TGTGCCAGCAGTTTGCTCGAAAACTATGGCTACACCTTC
CDR3 protein: CASSLLENYGYTF
J gene: TRBJ1-2
clone size: many
D gene: .
V gene: TRBV12-3/TRBV12-4

CDR3 DNA: TGTGCCAGCAGCTTAGGGGCCGGGGAGCTGTTTTTT
CDR3 protein: CASSLGAGELFF
J gene: TRBJ2-2
clone size: many
D gene: .
V gene: TRBV7-9

CDR3 DNA: TGCGCCAGCAGCCAATACCTTCTGGGACAGGGCTTGGAGTATGGCTACACCTTC
CDR3 protein: CASSQYLLGQGLEYGYTF
J gene: TRBJ1-2
clone size: .
D gene: TRBD1
V gene: TRBV4-3